A selection of T cell receptor beta chains follows, all from one sample in a study of cytomegalovirus exposure and HLA in healthy donors. Repertoires were generated with immunoSEQ multiplex PCR, while TCRdb's copy carries only in-frame clones and drops some. In total, the table holds tens of thousands of clones. The sample comprised PBMCs. These receptors were taken from a male donor in good health and CMV-seronegative. The CDR3 runs from the conserved cysteine through the conserved F or W. Fields, in order: V gene, clone size, J gene, D gene, CDR3 DNA, CDR3 protein. A D gene is named only where the DNA matches it firmly. The size of a clone is reported for some rows only, either as once, few or many, or as a class for expanded clones.

TRBV10-3,NA,TRBJ2-5,TRBD1,TGTGCCATCAACCCAGACAGGGGCGAGACCCAGTACTTC,CAINPDRGETQYF
TRBV28,NA,TRBJ1-5,TRBD1,TGTGCCAGCAGTCCAACGGACAGGGGAGCCAATCAGCCCCAGCATTTT,CASSPTDRGANQPQHF
TRBV5-1,NA,TRBJ1-3,NA,TGCGCCAGCAGCTCTTCCGGGACTGGGATCTCTGGAAACACCATATATTTT,CASSSSGTGISGNTIYF
TRBV7-9,NA,TRBJ2-7,TRBD1,TGTGCCAGCAGCCGGGACAGGATCCTACGTGTCGAGCAGTACTTC,CASSRDRILRVEQYF
TRBV10-2,NA,TRBJ1-5,NA,TGCGCCAGCAGCGAAACCAGGGTTTGGAAGCCCCAGCATTTT,CASSETRVWKPQHF
TRBV5-1,NA,TRBJ1-2,NA,TGCGCCAGCAGCTTGGTCGGGGTAAGAGAGGGAGGCTACACCTTC,CASSLVGVREGGYTF
TRBV28,NA,TRBJ2-7,TRBD2,TGTGCCAGCAGACGAAGCGGGAGGACTAACGAGCAGTACTTC,CASRRSGRTNEQYF
TRBV19,NA,TRBJ2-3,TRBD2,TGTGCCAGTAGTTCACCGGGACTAGCTAGCACAGATACGCAGTATTTT,CASSSPGLASTDTQYF
TRBV9,NA,TRBJ1-1,NA,TGTGCCAGCACTCGGGGGGGCGCAGACACTGAAGCTTTCTTT,CASTRGGADTEAFF
TRBV4-1,NA,TRBJ1-3,NA,TGCGCCAGCAGCCACCCTAACAGGTCCTCTGGAAACACCATATATTTT,CASSHPNRSSGNTIYF
TRBV29-1,NA,TRBJ1-1,NA,TGCAGCGTTGAAGGAAACGGGAACACTGAAGCTTTCTTT,CSVEGNGNTEAFF
TRBV20-1,NA,TRBJ1-2,NA,TGCAACGGCTATGGCTACACCTTC,CNGYGYTF
TRBV9,NA,TRBJ1-1,NA,TGTGCCAGCAGCGTAGATGGCCAGAAAGAAGCTTTCTTT,CASSVDGQKEAFF
TRBV10-3,NA,TRBJ2-7,TRBD1,TGTGCCATCAGTGGAAGGGGGCCCACCTACGAGCAGTACTTC,CAISGRGPTYEQYF
TRBV29-1,NA,TRBJ1-1,TRBD1,TGCAGCGTTGAAGGGGGACAGTGGGAGGAAGCTTTCTTT,CSVEGGQWEEAFF
TRBV11-3,NA,TRBJ2-7,NA,TGTGCCAGCAGCAAGGGGGGGGTCGCCTACGAGCAGTACTTC,CASSKGGVAYEQYF
TRBV2,NA,TRBJ2-3,TRBD2,TGTGCCAGCAGTGAACAAGGGACTAGCGGTAGCACAGATACGCAGTATTTT,CASSEQGTSGSTDTQYF
TRBV4-3,NA,TRBJ2-1,TRBD2,TGCGCCAGCAGCCTGAACGGGGTGGCGGGAGGGGTCGACAATGAGCAGTTCTTC,CASSLNGVAGGVDNEQFF
TRBV19,NA,TRBJ1-1,NA,TGTGCCAGTACCGGACAGAACACTGAAGCTTTCTTT,CASTGQNTEAFF
TRBV6-6,NA,TRBJ2-1,TRBD2,TGTGCCAGCAGTAGAGCTAGCGGGAGTGGTAGTGAGCAGTTCTTC,CASSRASGSGSEQFF
TRBV4-1,NA,TRBJ2-4,TRBD1,TGCGCCAGCAGCCAAGAGGGACAGGGGTCGGCCAAAAACATTCAGTACTTC,CASSQEGQGSAKNIQYF
TRBV2,NA,TRBJ2-2,TRBD2,TGTGCCAGCAGTTGGTCGACGGGAGGGTCGACCGGGGAGCTGTTTTTT,CASSWSTGGSTGELFF
TRBV28,NA,TRBJ1-6,NA,TGTGCCAGCAGTTTATCCGGGGATAATTCACCCCTCCACTTT,CASSLSGDNSPLHF
TRBV4-3,NA,TRBJ2-7,NA,TGCGCCAGCAGCCAAGGCAGAGGGTACCGTTACGAGCAGTACTTC,CASSQGRGYRYEQYF
TRBV4-3,NA,TRBJ2-5,TRBD2,TGCGCCAGCAGCCAAGACGGGATAGCGGGAGTCGAGACCCAGTACTTC,CASSQDGIAGVETQYF
TRBV2,NA,TRBJ1-3,TRBD1,TGTGCCAGCAGTCCCGGGCAGGGGGCAGGTAGAAACACCATATATTTT,CASSPGQGAGRNTIYF
TRBV7-9,NA,TRBJ2-7,TRBD2,TGTGCCAGCAGCTTTACTCGACGCGGGAGGGCCGGATACGAGCAGTACTTC,CASSFTRRGRAGYEQYF
TRBV7-9,medium-sized,TRBJ1-2,NA,TGTGCCAGCAGCCAGGACAGCTATGGCTACACCTTC,CASSQDSYGYTF
TRBV4-2,NA,TRBJ2-7,TRBD2,TGTGCCAGCAGCCAAGATAGCGGGAGGATCGCCTACGAGCAGTACTTC,CASSQDSGRIAYEQYF
TRBV28,NA,TRBJ2-1,NA,TGTGCCAGCAGTTTGAGCACTGGTGAGCAGTTCTTC,CASSLSTGEQFF
TRBV7-9,NA,TRBJ1-2,TRBD1,TGTGCCAGCGGCCCTTTTCCCGTCCGGGACAGGGGCAATGATGGCTACACCTTC,CASGPFPVRDRGNDGYTF
TRBV6-5,NA,TRBJ1-2,NA,TGTGCCAGCAGTGCCCCTCAGAAGGGAGACTATGGCTACACCTTC,CASSAPQKGDYGYTF
TRBV19,NA,TRBJ1-4,TRBD1,TGTGCCAGTAGTATAGCCACAGGGGGCACTGAAAAACTGTTTTTT,CASSIATGGTEKLFF
TRBV27,NA,TRBJ1-5,TRBD1,TGTGCCAGCAGGACAGGGGGTCAGCCCCAGCATTTT,CASRTGGQPQHF
TRBV29-1,NA,TRBJ2-3,TRBD2,TGCAGCGTTGGGTGGGAGGGGCTCAGGGAGGGCACAGATACGCAGTATTTT,CSVGWEGLREGTDTQYF
TRBV19,NA,TRBJ1-5,TRBD1,TGTGCCAGTAGTACTTACAGGGGGAATCAGCCCCAGCATTTT,CASSTYRGNQPQHF
TRBV30,NA,TRBJ2-1,TRBD2,TGTGCCTGGCTAGCGGGAGGGTATGGGGAGCAGTTCTTC,CAWLAGGYGEQFF
TRBV7-7,NA,TRBJ2-5,TRBD2,TGTGCTAGCAGCTTGGGCGGGAGGGCCGGGGAGACCCAGTACTTC,CASSLGGRAGETQYF
TRBV29-1,NA,TRBJ1-4,TRBD1,TGCAGCGTTCGGGACAGGGATAATGAAAAACTGTTTTTT,CSVRDRDNEKLFF
TRBV4-1,NA,TRBJ2-2,TRBD2,TGCGCCAGCAGCCAACTACTAGCGTTCAACACCGGGGAGCTGTTTTTT,CASSQLLAFNTGELFF
TRBV25-1,NA,TRBJ2-3,TRBD2,TGTGCCAGCAGTCAACTAGCGGGAGGGACAGATACGCAGTATTTT,CASSQLAGGTDTQYF
TRBV21-1,NA,TRBJ2-3,NA,TGTGCCAGCAGCAAAGCCCCATGGACTAGCGGGAGATACACAGATACGCAGTATTTT,CASSKAPWTSGRYTDTQYF
TRBV18,NA,TRBJ1-1,NA,TGTGCCAGCTCCGGGACACAAAACACTGAAGCTTTCTTT,CASSGTQNTEAFF
TRBV6-1,NA,TRBJ1-5,NA,TGTGCCACCGCGGACGGGAACAATCAGCCCCAGCATTTT,CATADGNNQPQHF
TRBV9,NA,TRBJ2-7,NA,TGTGCCAGCAGCCTAAAGGAGGAATCCGAGCAGTACTTC,CASSLKEESEQYF
TRBV29-1,NA,TRBJ2-3,NA,TGCAGCGTGCGGCAGGGGCTAAACACAGATACGCAGTATTTT,CSVRQGLNTDTQYF
TRBV19,NA,TRBJ1-2,TRBD1,TGTGCCAGTAGGACAGGGTTGAATGGCTACACCTTC,CASRTGLNGYTF
TRBV7-2,NA,TRBJ2-3,TRBD2,TGTGCCATCAGTCCGGGAGGATTCACAGATACGCAGTATTTT,CAISPGGFTDTQYF
TRBV28,NA,TRBJ1-2,NA,TGTGCCAGCAGTTCCAGGGGTGGCTATGGCTACACCTTC,CASSSRGGYGYTF
TRBV5-1,NA,TRBJ2-3,NA,TGCGCCAGCAGCTCGGAGCAAACAGATACGCAGTATTTT,CASSSEQTDTQYF
TRBV5-5,NA,TRBJ2-1,TRBD2,TGTGCCAGCAGCTTTCGGCTAGCGGACTACAATGAGCAGTTCTTC,CASSFRLADYNEQFF
TRBV4-1,NA,TRBJ2-1,NA,TGCGCCAGCAGCCAAGGCCCTCTGACTAATAATGAGCAGTTCTTC,CASSQGPLTNNEQFF